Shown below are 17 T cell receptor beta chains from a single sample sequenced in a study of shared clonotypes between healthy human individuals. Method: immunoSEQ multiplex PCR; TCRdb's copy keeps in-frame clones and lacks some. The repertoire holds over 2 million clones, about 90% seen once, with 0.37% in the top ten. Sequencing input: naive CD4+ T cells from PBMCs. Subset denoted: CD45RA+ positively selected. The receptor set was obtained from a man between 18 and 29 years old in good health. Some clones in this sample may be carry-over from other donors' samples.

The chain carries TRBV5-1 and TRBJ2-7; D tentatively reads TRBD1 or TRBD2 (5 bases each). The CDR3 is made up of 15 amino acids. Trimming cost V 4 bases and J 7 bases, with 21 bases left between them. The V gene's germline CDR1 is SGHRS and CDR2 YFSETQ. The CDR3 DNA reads TGCGCCAGCAGCCCCTTAGTGGGGACCTTTAAGGAGCAGTACTTC. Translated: CASSPLVGTFKEQYF.

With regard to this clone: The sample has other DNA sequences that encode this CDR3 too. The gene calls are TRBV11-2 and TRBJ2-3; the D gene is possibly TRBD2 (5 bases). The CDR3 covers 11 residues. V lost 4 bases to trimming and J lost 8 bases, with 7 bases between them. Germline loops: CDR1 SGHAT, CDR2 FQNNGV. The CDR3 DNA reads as TGTGCCAGCAGCTCCCGGGGTACGCAGTATTTT. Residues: CASSSRGTQYF.

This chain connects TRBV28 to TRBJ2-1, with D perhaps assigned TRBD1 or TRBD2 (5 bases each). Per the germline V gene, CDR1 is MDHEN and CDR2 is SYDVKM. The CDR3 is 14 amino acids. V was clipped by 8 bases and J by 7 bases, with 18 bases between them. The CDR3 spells CASSLVGPLNEQFF. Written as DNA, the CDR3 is TGTGCCAGCTCTCTTGTGGGACCTCTTAATGAGCAGTTCTTC.

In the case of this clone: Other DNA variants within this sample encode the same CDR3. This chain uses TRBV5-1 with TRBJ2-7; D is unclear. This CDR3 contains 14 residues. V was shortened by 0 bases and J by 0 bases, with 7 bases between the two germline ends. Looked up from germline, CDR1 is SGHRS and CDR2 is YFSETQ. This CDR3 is CASSLDGASYEQYF. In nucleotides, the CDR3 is TGCGCCAGCAGCTTGGACGGAGCCTCCTACGAGCAGTACTTC.

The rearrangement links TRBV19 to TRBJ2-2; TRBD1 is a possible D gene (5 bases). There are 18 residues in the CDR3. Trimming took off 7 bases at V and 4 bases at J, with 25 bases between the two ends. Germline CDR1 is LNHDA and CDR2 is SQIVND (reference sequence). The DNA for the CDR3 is TGTGCCAGTATTCCAAAATATAGGGGCAATTTCGCCACCGGGGAGCTGTTTTTT. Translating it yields CASIPKYRGNFATGELFF.

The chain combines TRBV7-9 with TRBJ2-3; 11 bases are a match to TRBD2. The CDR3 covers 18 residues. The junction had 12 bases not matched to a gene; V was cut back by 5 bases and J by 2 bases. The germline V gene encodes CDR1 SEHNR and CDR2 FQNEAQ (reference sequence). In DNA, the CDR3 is TGTGCCAGCAGCCCCCGGACTAGCGGGTCCAGGGTCACAGATACGCAGTATTTT. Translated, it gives CASSPRTSGSRVTDTQYF.

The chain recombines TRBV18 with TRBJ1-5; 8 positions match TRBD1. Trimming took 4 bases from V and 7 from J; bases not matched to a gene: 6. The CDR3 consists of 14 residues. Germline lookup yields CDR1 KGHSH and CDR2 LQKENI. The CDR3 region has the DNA TGTGCCAGCTCACAAAACAGGGGGGAGCAGCCCCAGCATTTT. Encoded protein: CASSQNRGEQPQHF.

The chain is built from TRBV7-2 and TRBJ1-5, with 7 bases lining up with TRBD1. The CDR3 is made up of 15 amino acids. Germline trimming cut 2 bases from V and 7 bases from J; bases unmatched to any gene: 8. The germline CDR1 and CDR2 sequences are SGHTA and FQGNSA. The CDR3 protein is CASSLSTGASQPQHF. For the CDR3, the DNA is TGTGCCAGCAGCTTATCTACAGGGGCTAGCCAGCCCCAGCATTTT.

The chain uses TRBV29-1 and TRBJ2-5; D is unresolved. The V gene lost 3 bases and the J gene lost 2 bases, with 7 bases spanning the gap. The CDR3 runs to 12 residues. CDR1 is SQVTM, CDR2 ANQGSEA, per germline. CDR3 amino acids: CSVEQSQETQYF. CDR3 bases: TGCAGCGTTGAGCAGTCACAAGAGACCCAGTACTTC.

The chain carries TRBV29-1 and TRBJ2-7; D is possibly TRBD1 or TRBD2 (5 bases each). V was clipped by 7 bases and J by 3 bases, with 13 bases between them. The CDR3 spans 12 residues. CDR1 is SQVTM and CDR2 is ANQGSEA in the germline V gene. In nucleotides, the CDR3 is TGCAGCGCCAACGAGAGGGGCTACGAGCAGTACTTC. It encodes CSANERGYEQYF.

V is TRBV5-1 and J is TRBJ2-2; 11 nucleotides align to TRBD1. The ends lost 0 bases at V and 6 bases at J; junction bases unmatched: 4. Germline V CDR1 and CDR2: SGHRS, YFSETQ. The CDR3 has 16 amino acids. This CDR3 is CASSLADRGRPGELFF. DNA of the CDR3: TGCGCCAGCAGCTTGGCGGACAGGGGGCGCCCCGGGGAGCTGTTTTTT.

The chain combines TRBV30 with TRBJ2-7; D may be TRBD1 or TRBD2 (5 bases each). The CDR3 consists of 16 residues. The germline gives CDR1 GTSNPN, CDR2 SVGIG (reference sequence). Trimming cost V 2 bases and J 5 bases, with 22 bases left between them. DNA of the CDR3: TGTGCCTGGAGTCCTCTGGATCGGGACCGGTACAACGAGCAGTACTTC. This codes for CAWSPLDRDRYNEQYF. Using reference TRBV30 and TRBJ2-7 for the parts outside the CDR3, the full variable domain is SQTIHQWPATLVQPVGSPLSLECTVEGTSNPNLYWYRQAAGRGLQLLFYSVGIGQISSEVPQNLSASRPQDRQFILSSKKLLLSDSGFYLCAWSPLDRDRYNEQYFGPGTRLTVT.

This chain's CDR3 is CASSVATADTQYF. Here the CDR3 DNA reads TGTGCCAGCAGCGTGGCCACGGCAGATACGCAGTATTTT. The V gene is TRBV9, the J gene TRBJ2-3; D is unresolved. Germline CDR1 reads SGDLS; CDR2 reads YYNGEE. V lost 2 bases, J lost 4 bases, and 8 bases lay in between. This CDR3 comprises 13 residues.

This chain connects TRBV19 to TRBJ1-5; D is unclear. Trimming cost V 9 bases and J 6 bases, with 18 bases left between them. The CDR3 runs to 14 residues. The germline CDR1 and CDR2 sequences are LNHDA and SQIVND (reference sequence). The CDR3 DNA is TGTGCCAGCCAAGAGGAAATAAGGGTTCAGCCCCAGCATTTT. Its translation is CASQEEIRVQPQHF.

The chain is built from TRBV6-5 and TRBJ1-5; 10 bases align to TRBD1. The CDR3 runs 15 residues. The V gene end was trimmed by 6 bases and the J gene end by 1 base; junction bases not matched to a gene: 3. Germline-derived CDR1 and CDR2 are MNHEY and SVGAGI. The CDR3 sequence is CASSQGQGSNQPQHF. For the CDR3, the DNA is TGTGCCAGCAGCCAGGGACAGGGGAGCAATCAGCCCCAGCATTTT.

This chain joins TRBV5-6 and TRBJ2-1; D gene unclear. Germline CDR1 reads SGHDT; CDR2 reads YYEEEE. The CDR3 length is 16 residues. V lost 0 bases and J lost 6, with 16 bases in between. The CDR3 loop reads CASSLVPTNAINEQFF. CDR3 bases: TGTGCCAGCAGCTTGGTTCCTACCAACGCCATCAATGAGCAGTTCTTC.

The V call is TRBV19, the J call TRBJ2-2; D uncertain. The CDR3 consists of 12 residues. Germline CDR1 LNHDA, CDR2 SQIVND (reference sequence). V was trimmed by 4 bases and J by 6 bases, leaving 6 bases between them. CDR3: CASSTQAGELFF. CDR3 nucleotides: TGTGCCAGTAGTACCCAAGCCGGGGAGCTGTTTTTT.